This paragraph covers one T cell receptor beta chain sequence. Its specificity is unknown. This sample was included in a study of T-cell memory formation after mild COVID-19. Study-wide results and caveats: CD4+ bias marked clones expanding day 15 to 37, unlike balanced contracting clones.

TCRdb analysed the 5' RACE reads with MiXCR anew, one entry per CDR3 protein. This table has about 390,000 distinct CDR3 sequences, around a fifth appearing once. V shed 4 bases and J 0 bases; nucleotides not matched to a gene: 6. CDR1 is SGHTA, CDR2 FQGNSA, per germline. This CDR3 is built from 16 residues. Sample: PBMCs or a T cell subset sorted from them (not recorded which). The chain recombines TRBV7-2 with TRBJ2-1; 7 bases fit TRBD2. This receptor was identified in an adult woman who had mild COVID-19 (a few samples of this study predate the infection). Cell type and time point are not known. The CDR3 DNA is TGTGCCAGCAGCTCCCCTAGCGGCAGCTCCTACAATGAGCAGTTCTTC. Translated: CASSSPSGSSYNEQFF. The variable domain in full, with the rest retrieved from reference TRBV7-2 and TRBJ2-1, is GAGVSQSPSNKVTEKGKDVELRCDPISGHTALYWYRQSLGQGLEFLIYFQGNSAPDKSGLPSDRFSAERTGGSVSTLTIQRTQQEDSAVYLCASSSPSGSSYNEQFFGPGTRLTVL.